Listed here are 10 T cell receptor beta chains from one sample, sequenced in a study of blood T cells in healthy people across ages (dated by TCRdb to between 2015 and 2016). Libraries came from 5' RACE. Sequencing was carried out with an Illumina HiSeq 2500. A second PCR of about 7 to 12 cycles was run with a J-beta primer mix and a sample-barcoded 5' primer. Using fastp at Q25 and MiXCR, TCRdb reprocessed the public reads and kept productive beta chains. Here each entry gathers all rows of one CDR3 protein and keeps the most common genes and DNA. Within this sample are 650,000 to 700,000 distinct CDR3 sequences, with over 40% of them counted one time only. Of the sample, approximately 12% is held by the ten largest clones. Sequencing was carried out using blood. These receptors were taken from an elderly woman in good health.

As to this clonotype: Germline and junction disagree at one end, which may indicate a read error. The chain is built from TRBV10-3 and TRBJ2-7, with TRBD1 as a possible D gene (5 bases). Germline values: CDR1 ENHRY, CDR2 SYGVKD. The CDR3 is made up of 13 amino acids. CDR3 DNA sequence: TGTGCCCTCAGTGATGGGGCAACTTACGAGCAGTACTTC. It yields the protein CALSDGATYEQYF.

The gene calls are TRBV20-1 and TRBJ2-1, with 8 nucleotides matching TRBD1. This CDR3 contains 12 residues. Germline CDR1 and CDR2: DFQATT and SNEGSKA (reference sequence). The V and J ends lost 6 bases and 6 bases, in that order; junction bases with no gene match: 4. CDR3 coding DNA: TGCAGTGCACCCGACAGGGGCAATGAGCAGTTCTTC. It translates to CSAPDRGNEQFF.

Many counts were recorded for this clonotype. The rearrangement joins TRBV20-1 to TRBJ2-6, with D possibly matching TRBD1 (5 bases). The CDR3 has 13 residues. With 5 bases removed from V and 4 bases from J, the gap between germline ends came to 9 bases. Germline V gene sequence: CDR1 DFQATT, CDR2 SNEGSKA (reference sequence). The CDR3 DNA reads TGCAGTGCTGCAGGGTACGGGGCCAACGTCCTGACTTTC. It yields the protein CSAAGYGANVLTF.

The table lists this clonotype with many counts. CDR3 bases: TGCAGCGTTGAAAAAGGAACTAGCGGGGGCAGAGGGTCCTACAATGAGCAGTTCTTC. Its translation: CSVEKGTSGGRGSYNEQFF. This chain connects TRBV29-1 to TRBJ2-1; 11 nucleotides align to TRBD2. Germline V gene lookup returns CDR1 SQVTM and CDR2 ANQGSEA. V shed 2 bases, J shed 1 base, and the junction held 13 bases outside the gene matches. The CDR3 has 19 amino acids.

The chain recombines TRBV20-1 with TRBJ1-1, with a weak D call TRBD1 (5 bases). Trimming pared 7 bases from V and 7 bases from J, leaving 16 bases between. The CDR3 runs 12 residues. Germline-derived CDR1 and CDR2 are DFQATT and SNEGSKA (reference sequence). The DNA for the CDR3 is TGCAGTGTCCCGCCCTCGGGGGTTGAAGCTTTCTTT. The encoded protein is CSVPPSGVEAFF.

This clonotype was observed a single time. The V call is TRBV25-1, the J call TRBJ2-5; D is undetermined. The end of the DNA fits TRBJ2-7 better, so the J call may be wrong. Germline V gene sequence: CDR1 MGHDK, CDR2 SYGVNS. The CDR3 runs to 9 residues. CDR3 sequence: CAEAYEQYF. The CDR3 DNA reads TGTGCCGAGGCCTACGAGCAGTACTTC.

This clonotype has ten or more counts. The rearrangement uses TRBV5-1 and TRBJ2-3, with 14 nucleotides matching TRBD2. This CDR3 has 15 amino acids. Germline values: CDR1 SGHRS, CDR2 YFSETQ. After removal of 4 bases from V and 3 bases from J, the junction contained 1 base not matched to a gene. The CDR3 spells CASSRTSGGTDTQYF. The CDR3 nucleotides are TGCGCCAGCAGCCGGACTAGCGGGGGGACAGATACGCAGTATTTT.

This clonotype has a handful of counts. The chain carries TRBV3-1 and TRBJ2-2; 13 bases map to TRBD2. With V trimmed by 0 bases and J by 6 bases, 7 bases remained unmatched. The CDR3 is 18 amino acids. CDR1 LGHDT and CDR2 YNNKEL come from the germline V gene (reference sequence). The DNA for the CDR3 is TGTGCCAGCAGCCAAGAAACGACTAGCGGGAGGATGGCCGGGGAGCTGTTTTTT. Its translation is CASSQETTSGRMAGELFF.

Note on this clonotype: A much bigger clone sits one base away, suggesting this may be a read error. Here the CDR3 DNA reads TGTGCCAGCAGGACTAGCGGGAGGGCCCATGAGCAGTACTTC. This translates into CASRTSGRAHEQYF. This chain uses TRBV28 with TRBJ2-5; 14 bases match TRBD2. The ends lost 6 bases at V and 11 bases at J; junction bases unmatched: 8. There are 14 residues in the CDR3. In germline, CDR1 is MDHEN, CDR2 SYDVKM.

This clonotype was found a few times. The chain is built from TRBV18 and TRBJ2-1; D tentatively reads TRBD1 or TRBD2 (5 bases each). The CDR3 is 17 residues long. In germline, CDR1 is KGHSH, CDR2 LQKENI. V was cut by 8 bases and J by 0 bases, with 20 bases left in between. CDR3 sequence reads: CASEQRGRGSSYNEQFF. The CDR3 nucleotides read TGTGCCAGCGAACAAAGGGGTCGGGGAAGCTCCTACAATGAGCAGTTCTTC.